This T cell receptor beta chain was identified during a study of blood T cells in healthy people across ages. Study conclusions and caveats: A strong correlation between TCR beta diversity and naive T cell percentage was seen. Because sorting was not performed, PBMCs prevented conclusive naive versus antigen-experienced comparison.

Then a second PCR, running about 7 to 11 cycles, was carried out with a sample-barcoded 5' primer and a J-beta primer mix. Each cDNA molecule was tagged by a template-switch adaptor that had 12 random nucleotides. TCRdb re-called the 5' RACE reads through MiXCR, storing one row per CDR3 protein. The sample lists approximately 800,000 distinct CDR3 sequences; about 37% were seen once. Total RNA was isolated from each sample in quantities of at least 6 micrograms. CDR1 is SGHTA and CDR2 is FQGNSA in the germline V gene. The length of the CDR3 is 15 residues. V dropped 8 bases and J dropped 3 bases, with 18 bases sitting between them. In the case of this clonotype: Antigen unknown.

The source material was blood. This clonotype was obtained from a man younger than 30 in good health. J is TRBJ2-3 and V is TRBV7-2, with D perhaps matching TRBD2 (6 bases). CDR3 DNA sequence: TGTGCCAGCTTGCGGGGCCTGTTGGGAACAGATACGCAGTATTTT. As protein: CASLRGLLGTDTQYF.